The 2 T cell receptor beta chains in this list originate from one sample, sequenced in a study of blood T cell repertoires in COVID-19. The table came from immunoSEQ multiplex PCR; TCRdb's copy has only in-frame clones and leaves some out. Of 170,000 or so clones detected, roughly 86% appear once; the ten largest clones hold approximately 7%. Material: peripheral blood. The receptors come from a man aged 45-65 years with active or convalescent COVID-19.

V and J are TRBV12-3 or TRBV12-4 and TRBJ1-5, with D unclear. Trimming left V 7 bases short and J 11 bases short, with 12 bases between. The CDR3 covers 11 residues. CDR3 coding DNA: TGTGCCAGCACCGACCTCGGGGCCCAGCATTTT. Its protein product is CASTDLGAQHF.

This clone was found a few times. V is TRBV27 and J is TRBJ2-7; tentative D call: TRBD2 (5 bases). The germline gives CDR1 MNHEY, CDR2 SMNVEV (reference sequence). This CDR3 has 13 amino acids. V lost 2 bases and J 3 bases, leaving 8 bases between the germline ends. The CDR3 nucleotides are TGTGCCAGCAGTTTAGTCGGGGACTACGAGCAGTACTTC. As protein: CASSLVGDYEQYF.